The 15 T cell receptor beta chains below all came from one sample that was sequenced in a study of blood T cells in healthy people across ages. Using a J-beta primer mix together with a sample-barcoded 5' primer, a second PCR was run for roughly 7 to 11 cycles. MiXCR, applied by TCRdb to the 5' RACE reads, yields one record per CDR3 protein. Of fewer than 750,000 distinct CDR3 sequences in the sample, around half are singletons; the top ten hold under 30%. Sequences were obtained from blood. The source is an elderly man in good health.

This clonotype was counted only a few times. The chain combines TRBV9 with TRBJ2-1, with TRBD1 as a possible D gene (6 bases). This CDR3 is built from 14 residues. The V gene's germline CDR1 is SGDLS and CDR2 YYNGEE. V was pared by 2 bases and J by 6 bases, with 12 bases between. CDR3 protein: CASSVGDIGNEQFF. The CDR3 region has the DNA TGTGCCAGCAGCGTTGGGGACATCGGCAATGAGCAGTTCTTC.

Note on this clonotype: A clone one base away is much larger, so this may be a read error. The chain carries TRBV7-9 and TRBJ1-1, with D uncertain. The CDR3 is made up of 14 amino acids. V was trimmed by 3 bases and J by 0 bases, leaving 8 bases between them. Germline V CDR1 and CDR2: SEHNR, FQNEAQ (reference sequence). The CDR3 DNA is TGTGCCAGCAGCTTGGGCAGCCTGAACACTGAAGCTTTCTTT. Protein sequence: CASSLGSLNTEAFF.

The V and J genes are TRBV5-1 and TRBJ2-4; 10 nucleotides match TRBD2. The V gene's germline CDR1 is SGHRS and CDR2 YFSETQ. The CDR3 runs 16 residues. V dropped 7 bases and J dropped 9; count of bases not matched to a gene: 16. This chain's CDR3 is CASSASGRNGGFIQYF. The DNA for the CDR3 is TGCGCCAGCTCGGCTAGCGGGAGAAATGGAGGTTTCATTCAGTACTTC.

There are many counts of this clonotype. This chain links TRBV7-9 with TRBJ2-3; TRBD2 agrees at 7 bases. Germline CDR1 SEHNR, CDR2 FQNEAQ (reference sequence). J was trimmed by 4 bases and V by 5 bases; bases with no gene match: 6. The CDR3 spans 14 residues. CDR3 loop: CASSPGLVSDTQYF. In DNA, the CDR3 is TGTGCCAGCAGCCCAGGACTAGTATCAGATACGCAGTATTTT.

Points on this clonotype: One junction end does not reproduce the germline sequence, and a read error may be involved. CDR3 sequence reads: CASSPPYGGEYQGTQYF. In nucleotides, the CDR3 is TGTGCCAGCAGCCCACCGTACGGCGGGGAGTACCAAGGGACCCAGTACTTC. The chain links TRBV7-9 to TRBJ2-5, with D perhaps TRBD2 (6 bases). This CDR3 comprises 17 residues. Germline loops: CDR1 SEHNR, CDR2 FQNEAQ (reference sequence).

V and J are TRBV7-8 and TRBJ1-5, with a possible D match to TRBD1 (5 bases). This CDR3 contains 16 residues. V lost 5 bases, J lost 4 bases, and 18 bases lay in between. CDR1 SGHVS and CDR2 FQNEAQ come from the germline V gene. The CDR3 protein is CASSLAGQGRNQPQHF. The CDR3 DNA follows: TGTGCCAGCAGCCTGGCGGGTCAGGGTCGGAATCAGCCCCAGCATTTT.

This sequence joins TRBV20-1 and TRBJ2-3, with TRBD2 matching 7 bases. CDR1 is DFQATT, CDR2 SNEGSKA, per germline (reference sequence). This CDR3 region has 14 residues. V dropped 5 bases and J dropped 0; count of bases not matched to a gene: 5. CDR3: CSALSGESTDTQYF. The CDR3 nucleotides are TGCAGTGCTCTAAGCGGGGAGAGCACAGATACGCAGTATTTT.

This clonotype has more than one count but fewer than ten. The chain recombines TRBV4-1 with TRBJ2-5; 9 positions match TRBD2. The CDR3 is 17 amino acids. Germline loops: CDR1 MGHRA, CDR2 YSYEKL. Trimming at V came to 1 base and at J to 1 base, leaving 7 bases not matched to a gene. CDR3 DNA: TGCGCCAGCAGCCAAGTCGGGCTAGCGGGGAGCCAAGAGACCCAGTACTTC. It is translated as CASSQVGLAGSQETQYF.

Only one count was recorded for this clonotype. This rearrangement joins TRBV20-1 to TRBJ2-1; 14 bases map to TRBD2. CDR1 DFQATT and CDR2 SNEGSKA come from the germline V gene (reference sequence). The CDR3 sequence is 18 residues long. With 0 bases clipped from V and 13 bases from J, the junction kept 17 bases outside the gene matches. The CDR3 bases are TGCAGTGCTAGAGATATAAGGGGGACTAGCGGGAGTGGGGAGACCCAGTTCTTC. As protein: CSARDIRGTSGSGETQFF.

The gene calls are TRBV7-9 and TRBJ2-1; D is unclear. Germline V gives CDR1 SEHNR, CDR2 FQNEAQ (reference sequence). The CDR3 loop spans 14 amino acids. Trimming took 4 bases from V and 4 from J, leaving 11 bases between them. The CDR3 DNA reads as TGTGCCAGCAGCTCCCGGTCAGAGTACAATGAGCAGTTCTTC. Translating it yields CASSSRSEYNEQFF. Variable domain in full (rest from reference TRBV7-9 and TRBJ2-1): DTGVSQNPRHKITKRGQNVTFRCDPISEHNRLYWYRQTLGQGPEFLTYFQNEAQLEKSRLLSDRFSAERPKGSFSTLEIQRTEQGDSAMYLCASSSRSEYNEQFFGPGTRLTVL.

In this sample, this clonotype turned up a few times. The chain carries TRBV4-2 and TRBJ2-7; 7 positions agree with TRBD2. V dropped 2 bases and J dropped 3; count of bases not matched to a gene: 7. This CDR3 is 15 amino acids long. Looked up from germline, CDR1 is LGHNA and CDR2 is YNFKEQ. The DNA for the CDR3 is TGTGCCAGCAGCCAAAAGCGGGAATACCTCTACGAGCAGTACTTC. Encoded protein: CASSQKREYLYEQYF.

This chain connects TRBV20-1 to TRBJ2-1; 9 positions agree with TRBD2. The germline V gene encodes CDR1 DFQATT and CDR2 SNEGSKA (reference sequence). V lost 6 bases and J lost 8; bases outside the gene matches: 11. The CDR3 consists of 14 residues. The CDR3 DNA sequence: TGCAGTGCGTATAGCGGGAGATTTGTCGATGAGCAGTTCTTC. This encodes CSAYSGRFVDEQFF.

Regarding this clonotype: A much larger clone differs from this one at a single base, so this may be a read error. The chain links TRBV6-6 to TRBJ2-7; no definite D call. Germline assignment: CDR1 MNHNY and CDR2 SVGAGI (reference sequence). V lost 5 bases, J lost 5 bases, and 13 bases lay in between. The CDR3 covers 13 residues. The CDR3 region has the DNA TGTGCCAGCAGTGACGACGACACCGACGAGCAGTACTTC. Amino acid sequence: CASSDDDTDEQYF.

Comments on this clonotype: A read error may account for a junction end that differs from germline. The CDR3 here is CASSTGTIYNEQFF. CDR3 nucleotides: TGTGCTAGCAGCACCGGGACTATTTACAATGAGCAGTTCTTC. V is TRBV7-2 and J is TRBJ2-1; 7 nucleotides align to TRBD2. Germline values: CDR1 SGHTA, CDR2 FQGNSA. CDR3 length: 14 residues.

V usage is TRBV15 and J usage is TRBJ1-6; D remains ambiguous. V was trimmed by 0 bases and J by 3 bases, leaving 9 bases between them. CDR1 and CDR2 from the germline V gene are LNHNV and YYDKDF (reference sequence). The CDR3 has 16 amino acids. The CDR3 DNA reads TGTGCCACCAGCAGAGATTACGAGGTCTATAATTCACCCCTCCACTTT. Translating it yields CATSRDYEVYNSPLHF.